Below, 27 T cell receptor beta chains from the same sample are listed, as sequenced in a study of OX40 agonist ivuxolimab in advanced cancers. Produced via immunoSEQ multiplex PCR; TCRdb's table is partial and in-frame only. The table records some 50,000 clones, more than 70% of them present only once. Sequencing was performed on CD4+ or CD8+ T cells sorted from blood, taken in a trial of the OX40 agonist ivuxolimab. The source is an adult with an advanced solid tumor such as melanoma, head and neck, liver or kidney cancer.

V usage is TRBV7-2 and J usage is TRBJ2-7, with no clear D. V dropped 2 bases and J dropped 0 bases, with 8 bases sitting between them. This CDR3 is 14 amino acids long. Germline CDR1 reads SGHTA; CDR2 reads FQGNSA. The CDR3 region has the DNA TGTGCCAGCAGCTTAACTGGGTACTCCTACGAGCAGTACTTC. Its translation is CASSLTGYSYEQYF.

The chain combines TRBV6-1 with TRBJ2-7; a possible D gene is TRBD2 (6 bases). Trimming cost V 5 bases and J 2 bases, with 13 bases left between them. The CDR3 is 14 residues long. Germline-derived CDR1 and CDR2 are MNHNS and SASEGT. The CDR3 spells CASSTGRTPYEQYF. The CDR3 region has the DNA TGTGCCAGCAGTACTGGGAGGACGCCCTACGAGCAGTACTTC.

The J gene is TRBJ2-7, the V gene TRBV18; TRBD2 agrees at 9 bases. The CDR3 is 14 residues long. V trimming: 3 bases; J trimming: 4 bases; junction bases outside the gene matches: 4. The germline gives CDR1 KGHSH, CDR2 LQKENI. CDR3 sequence (DNA): TGTGCCAGCTCACCCCTAGCGGGAAAATACGAGCAGTACTTC. Its translation: CASSPLAGKYEQYF.

A single count supports this clone. The chain links TRBV7-2 to TRBJ1-2, with D possibly matching TRBD1 (6 bases). CDR3 size: 11 residues. Germline CDR1 and CDR2: SGHTA and FQGNSA. Trimming removed 11 bases from V and 7 bases from J, with 14 bases in between. CDR3 in amino acids: CALAGGRGYTF. DNA for the CDR3: TGTGCCCTTGCCGGGGGCCGTGGCTACACCTTC. Combining the CDR3 with reference TRBV7-2 and TRBJ1-2 gives the whole variable domain GAGVSQSPSNKVTEKGKDVELRCDPISGHTALYWYRQSLGQGLEFLIYFQGNSAPDKSGLPSDRFSAERTGGSVSTLTIQRTQQEDSAVYLCALAGGRGYTFGSGTRLTVV.

The V gene is TRBV19, the J gene TRBJ2-7; maybe TRBD1 (6 bases). Germline loops: CDR1 LNHDA, CDR2 SQIVND (reference sequence). Trimming removed 3 bases from V and 1 base from J, with 10 bases in between. CDR3 size: 14 residues. The CDR3 bases are TGTGCCAGTAGTATTAGGGGGACGTCCTACGAGCAGTACTTC. The encoded protein is CASSIRGTSYEQYF. The whole variable domain, filled in from reference TRBV19 and TRBJ2-7, reads DGGITQSPKYLFRKEGQNVTLSCEQNLNHDAMYWYRQDPGQGLRLIYYSQIVNDFQKGDIAEGYSVSREKKESFPLTVTSAQKNPTAFYLCASSIRGTSYEQYFGPGTRLTVT.

The chain couples TRBV10-1 to TRBJ2-3; D remains unclear. Trimming left V 4 bases short and J 1 base short, with 12 bases between. The CDR3 has 15 amino acids. The V gene's germline CDR1 is WNHNN and CDR2 SYGVQD (reference sequence). For the CDR3, the DNA is TGCGCCAGCAGTGGAACAGTCGATCGCACAGATACGCAGTATTTT. Protein: CASSGTVDRTDTQYF.

This rearrangement joins TRBV14 to TRBJ2-1; the match to TRBD2 covers 8 bases. The CDR3 has 17 amino acids. Trimming took 1 base from V and 8 from J; bases not matched to a gene: 13. Germline V gives CDR1 SGHDN, CDR2 FVKESK. CDR3 in amino acids: CASSQGVAGGPKDEQFF. The CDR3 DNA reads as TGTGCCAGCAGCCAAGGAGTTGCGGGAGGCCCTAAGGATGAGCAGTTCTTC.

V is TRBV2 and J is TRBJ1-3, with TRBD1 matching over 11 bases. The CDR3 consists of 17 residues. Germline V gives CDR1 SNHLY, CDR2 FYNNEI. V lost 5 bases and J lost 0; bases outside the gene matches: 6. The CDR3 spells CASSRGQGANSGNTIYF. The CDR3 DNA reads TGTGCCAGCAGTAGAGGACAGGGGGCAAACTCTGGAAACACCATATATTTT.

This clone was counted only a few times. The gene calls are TRBV7-9 and TRBJ2-7; TRBD2 aligns across 7 bases. CDR3 length: 15 residues. With 5 bases clipped from V and 0 bases from J, the junction kept 7 bases outside the gene matches. The germline V gene has CDR1 SEHNR and CDR2 FQNEAQ (reference sequence). The CDR3 bases are TGTGCCAGCAGCAGTACTAGCGCTTTCTCCTACGAGCAGTACTTC. It is translated as CASSSTSAFSYEQYF.

The chain uses TRBV5-1 and TRBJ1-2; D uncertain. The CDR3 extends over 15 amino acids. Trimming stripped 0 bases from V and 5 bases from J, with 14 bases between. Germline CDR1 and CDR2: SGHRS and YFSETQ. In nucleotides, the CDR3 is TGCGCCAGCAGCTTGGAGCCGACGGAAGTTTATGGCTACACCTTC. Encoded protein: CASSLEPTEVYGYTF.

V and J are TRBV27 and TRBJ2-1; TRBD2 agrees at 11 bases. In germline, CDR1 is MNHEY, CDR2 SMNVEV (reference sequence). J was trimmed by 1 base and V by 6 bases; bases with no gene match: 8. The CDR3 contains 17 residues. CDR3 nucleotides: TGTGCCAGCAGGGGATTAGCGGGAGGGCGGTCCTACAATGAGCAGTTCTTC. This encodes CASRGLAGGRSYNEQFF.

This chain links TRBV18 with TRBJ2-7, with 10 bases that match TRBD1. The CDR3 extends over 16 amino acids. V was pared by 0 bases and J by 5 bases, with 7 bases of the junction left unmatched. Germline assignment: CDR1 KGHSH and CDR2 LQKENI. The CDR3 DNA reads TGTGCCAGCTCACCACCAGGGCGGGACAGGGGAGACGAGCAGTACTTC. It specifies CASSPPGRDRGDEQYF.

This chain joins TRBV6-5 and TRBJ2-7; TRBD2 is a possible D gene (7 bases). The CDR3 spans 14 residues. The germline V gene encodes CDR1 MNHEY and CDR2 SVGAGI. With 6 bases removed from V and 3 bases from J, the gap between germline ends came to 15 bases. CDR3 sequence: CASRWGGGDYEQYF. As DNA, the CDR3 is TGTGCCAGCAGGTGGGGAGGGGGTGACTACGAGCAGTACTTC.

This rearrangement joins TRBV5-1 to TRBJ2-5, with TRBD1 matching over 7 bases. The germline gives CDR1 SGHRS, CDR2 YFSETQ. V shed 2 bases and J 14 bases; nucleotides not matched to a gene: 9. This CDR3 comprises 12 residues. The CDR3 loop reads CASSLRGDSLYF. DNA of the CDR3: TGCGCCAGCAGCTTAAGAGGGGACAGTCTATACTTC.

This clone was observed a few times. The J gene is TRBJ1-2, the V gene TRBV9; tentatively, D is TRBD1 (5 bases). From germline, CDR1 is SGDLS and CDR2 YYNGEE. V lost 7 bases and J lost 4, with 11 bases in between. CDR3 length: 12 amino acids. CDR3 sequence reads: CASGRVGYGYTF. For the CDR3, the DNA is TGTGCCAGCGGCAGGGTGGGCTATGGCTACACCTTC.

This chain uses TRBV7-3 with TRBJ2-1; 7 positions agree with TRBD2. J lost 0 bases, V lost 2 bases, and 4 bases had no gene match. Germline lookup yields CDR1 SGHTA and CDR2 FQGTGA. The CDR3 loop spans 16 amino acids. The CDR3 spells CASSLWGGSSYNEQFF. In nucleotides, the CDR3 is TGTGCCAGCAGCTTATGGGGCGGGAGCTCCTACAATGAGCAGTTCTTC.

This clone has only a few counts. This chain uses TRBV27 with TRBJ2-7; weak D call: TRBD1 (5 bases). V lost 6 bases to trimming and J lost 2 bases, with 11 bases between them. Germline V gene data show CDR1 as MNHEY and CDR2 as SMNVEV (reference sequence). The CDR3 totals 13 residues. CDR3 amino acids: CASRDTHPYEQYF. CDR3 nucleotide sequence: TGTGCCAGCAGGGACACACATCCCTACGAGCAGTACTTC.

The gene calls are TRBV19 and TRBJ2-5; D unresolved. Germline V CDR1 and CDR2: LNHDA, SQIVND (reference sequence). The CDR3 is 13 amino acids. Trimming removed 6 bases from V and 5 bases from J, with 13 bases in between. The CDR3 DNA is TGTGCCAGTAGACTCTTGGGTTCGGAGACCCAGTACTTC. It is translated as CASRLLGSETQYF.

This chain connects TRBV11-3 to TRBJ2-7; TRBD2 matches at 9 bases. The J segment lost 4 bases and the V segment lost 4 bases, leaving 5 bases of the junction unmatched. Per germline, CDR1 SGHNT and CDR2 YENEEA. The CDR3 consists of 14 residues. The CDR3 here is CASSSSGTLYEQYF. CDR3 sequence (DNA): TGTGCCAGCAGCTCTAGCGGGACCCTGTACGAGCAGTACTTC.

The J gene is TRBJ1-5, the V gene TRBV7-9, with 9 bases aligning to TRBD1. CDR3 length: 15 amino acids. CDR1 SEHNR and CDR2 FQNEAQ come from the germline V gene (reference sequence). V dropped 1 base and J dropped 4; count of bases not matched to a gene: 2. Here the CDR3 reads CASSLEGQGNQPQHF. DNA for the CDR3: TGTGCCAGCAGCTTAGAGGGACAGGGTAATCAGCCCCAGCATTTT.

J is TRBJ1-5 and V is TRBV7-9; D uncertain. The CDR3 loop spans 18 amino acids. Germline V lookup: CDR1 SEHNR, CDR2 FQNEAQ (reference sequence). The ends were cut back, 2 bases at V and 0 bases at J, with 17 bases in the middle. The CDR3 is CASSLYRSGPPSNQPQHF. As DNA, the CDR3 is TGTGCCAGCAGCTTATACCGCAGCGGGCCCCCTAGCAATCAGCCCCAGCATTTT.

Comments on this clone: The same CDR3 can be traced to other DNA sequences in this sample. The chain combines TRBV5-1 with TRBJ1-1; 7 bases line up with TRBD1. J lost 7 bases, V lost 0 bases, and 9 bases had no gene match. The length of the CDR3 is 15 residues. Germline values: CDR1 SGHRS, CDR2 YFSETQ. DNA of the CDR3: TGCGCCAGCAGCTTGGGGGCTCGGCAGGGGGATGAAGCTTTCTTT. This sequence encodes CASSLGARQGDEAFF.

The chain carries TRBV5-4 and TRBJ2-7, with D possibly being TRBD2 (5 bases). V was cut by 2 bases and J by 3 bases, with 15 bases left in between. The germline V gene has CDR1 SGHNT and CDR2 YYREEE (reference sequence). The length of the CDR3 is 15 residues. Here the CDR3 reads CASSLPGGDNYEQYF. The CDR3 DNA is TGTGCCAGCAGCTTACCCGGAGGTGACAACTACGAGCAGTACTTC.

This clone was detected once. The chain carries TRBV18 and TRBJ1-1; D is unclear. There are 14 residues in the CDR3. V was pared by 3 bases and J by 3 bases, with 11 bases between. Germline loops: CDR1 KGHSH, CDR2 LQKENI. CDR3 nucleotides: TGTGCCAGCTCACCGCCCGTCGGCGACACTGAAGCTTTCTTT. Translation gives CASSPPVGDTEAFF.

Within the sample, this clone is medium-sized. The same CDR3 arises from other DNA sequences in this sample as well. This CDR3 reads CASSVRVMNTEAFF. CDR3 nucleotides: TGTGCCAGCAGTGTACGCGTCATGAACACTGAAGCTTTCTTT. V gene TRBV28 combines with J gene TRBJ1-1; D not resolved. CDR3 length: 14 residues. The V and J ends lost 5 bases and 0 bases respectively, with 10 bases between them. Germline CDR1 reads MDHEN; CDR2 reads SYDVKM.

The chain employs TRBV7-2 and TRBJ2-1, with a tentative D call TRBD2 (6 bases). Germline V gives CDR1 SGHTA, CDR2 FQGNSA. Deletions cut 3 bases from V and 7 bases from J, with 19 bases between. The CDR3 totals 16 residues. Here the CDR3 reads CASSLNPGAGRNEQFF. Written as DNA, the CDR3 is TGTGCCAGCAGCTTGAACCCCGGGGCGGGACGAAATGAGCAGTTCTTC.

The J gene is TRBJ2-3, the V gene TRBV7-8; D is ambiguous. CDR1 and CDR2 from the germline V gene are SGHVS and FQNEAQ. V lost 4 bases to trimming and J lost 3 bases, with 11 bases between them. This CDR3 is built from 14 residues. CDR3 residues: CASSYRLGTDTQYF. The CDR3 DNA follows: TGTGCCAGCAGCTACCGGCTCGGAACAGATACGCAGTATTTT.